This T cell receptor (beta chain) was identified during a study of CD8 T cells in ankylosing spondylitis. This clonotype has a count of ten or more. Its antigen is currently unknown. Quantitative 5'-RACE with molecular barcodes produced the TCR beta libraries. One entry per CDR3 protein results from TCRdb running MiXCR on the 5' RACE reads. The sample lists under 55,000 distinct CDR3 sequences; approximately 7% were seen once. Findings and caveats of the study: A motif in TCR beta, a set of eight highly homologous variants, appeared characteristic of ankylosing spondylitis blood. Reportedly, significant enrichment of disease-linked clones occurred in matched ankylosing spondylitis synovial fluid. Earlier authors reported some of these motif variants in reactive arthritis synovial fluid and blood.

The source is a female donor with ankylosing spondylitis or in good health (not recorded which). Sequenced input: blood, either unsorted or a sorted T cell fraction (not recorded which).

This chain's CDR3 is CASSWGTSGGELFF. The CDR3 DNA is TGCGCCAGCAGCTGGGGGACTAGCGGCGGGGAGCTGTTTTTT. The chain has TRBV5-1 and TRBJ2-2; 11 bases agree with TRBD2. The CDR3 consists of 14 residues. The germline V gene encodes CDR1 SGHRS and CDR2 YFSETQ. Trimming at V came to 3 bases and at J to 7 bases, leaving 2 bases not matched to a gene.